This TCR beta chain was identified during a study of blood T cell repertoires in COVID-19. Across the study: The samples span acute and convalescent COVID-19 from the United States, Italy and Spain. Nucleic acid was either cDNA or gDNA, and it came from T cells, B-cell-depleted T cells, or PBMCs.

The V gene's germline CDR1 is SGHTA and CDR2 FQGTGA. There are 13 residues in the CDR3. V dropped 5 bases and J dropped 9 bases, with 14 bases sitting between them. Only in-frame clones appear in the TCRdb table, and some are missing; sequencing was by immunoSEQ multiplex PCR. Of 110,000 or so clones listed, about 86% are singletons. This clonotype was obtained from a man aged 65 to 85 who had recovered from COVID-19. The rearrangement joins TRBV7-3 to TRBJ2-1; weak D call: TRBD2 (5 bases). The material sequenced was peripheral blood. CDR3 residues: CASSLAPNGEQFF. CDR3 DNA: TGTGCCAGCAGCCTAGCACCGAACGGTGAGCAGTTCTTC.